These T cell receptor beta chains were read from a single sample in a study of response to subunit inactivated influenza vaccine. TCRdb re-called the RT-PCR reads with MiXCR, one entry per CDR3 protein. The profile covers about 160,000 distinct CDR3 sequences, with approximately 11% appearing a single time and around 12% taken by the ten largest. The starting material was non-naive T cells sorted from PBMCs, obtained about 40 days after vaccination. The origin of the receptors is a man in his forties or fifties who received an inactivated influenza vaccine. Both conserved end residues are part of each CDR3. Each record gives: J gene, D gene, clone size, V gene, CDR3 protein, CDR3 DNA. A D gene is named only where the DNA matches it firmly. Clone size appears in some rows only: once, few, many, or a class for an expanded clone.

J: TRBJ1-1; D: -; size: many; V: TRBV29-1; CDR3: CSAGTVNTEAFF; DNA: TGCAGCGCCGGGACGGTGAACACTGAAGCTTTCTTT
J: TRBJ2-1; D: TRBD2; size: few; V: TRBV20-1; CDR3: CSARDLVIAGGPTSYNEQFF; DNA: TGCAGTGCTAGAGATTTAGTGATAGCGGGAGGTCCCACGTCCTACAATGAGCAGTTCTTC
J: TRBJ2-1; D: TRBD2; size: few; V: TRBV11-2; CDR3: CASSVTSGSNEQFF; DNA: TGTGCCAGCTCCGTGACTAGCGGGAGTAATGAGCAGTTCTTC
J: TRBJ2-5; D: TRBD2; size: many; V: TRBV7-2; CDR3: CASSFGGGETQYF; DNA: TGTGCCAGCAGCTTCGGGGGGGGAGAGACCCAGTACTTC
J: TRBJ2-7; D: -; size: many; V: TRBV5-6; CDR3: CASSLVFSSISYEQYF; DNA: TGTGCCAGCAGCTTGGTTTTCAGTAGTATCTCCTACGAGCAGTACTTC
J: TRBJ2-4; D: TRBD1; size: -; V: TRBV6-2/TRBV6-3; CDR3: CASSYKTGQGDRGAKNIQYF; DNA: TGTGCCAGCAGTTACAAAACGGGACAGGGGGATAGGGGGGCCAAAAACATTCAGTACTTC
J: TRBJ2-1; D: -; size: -; V: TRBV5-1; CDR3: CASSKRQISSSYNEQFF; DNA: TGCGCCAGCAGCAAGCGACAGATCTCGAGTTCCTACAATGAGCAGTTCTTC
J: TRBJ1-2; D: TRBD1; size: few; V: TRBV11-2; CDR3: CASSLAGQDGYTF; DNA: TGTGCCAGCAGCTTAGCGGGACAGGATGGCTACACCTTC
J: TRBJ2-3; D: -; size: -; V: TRBV28; CDR3: CASSPLEVVGTDTQYF; DNA: TGTGCCAGCAGTCCACTCGAGGTAGTGGGCACAGATACGCAGTATTTT
J: TRBJ2-2; D: TRBD1; size: few; V: TRBV24-1; CDR3: CATSATGIGELFF; DNA: TGTGCCACCAGTGCGACAGGGATCGGGGAGCTGTTTTTT
J: TRBJ2-1; D: -; size: many; V: TRBV5-6; CDR3: CASSQRREQFF; DNA: TGTGCCAGCAGCCAGAGACGTGAGCAGTTCTTC
J: TRBJ2-3; D: TRBD2; size: -; V: TRBV27; CDR3: CASSSLAGRTNTQYF; DNA: TGTGCCAGCAGTTCACTAGCGGGAAGGACCAATACGCAGTATTTT
J: TRBJ2-2; D: -; size: few; V: TRBV27; CDR3: CASSWGTTGELFF; DNA: TGTGCCAGCAGTTGGGGGACCACCGGGGAGCTGTTTTTT
J: TRBJ2-7; D: TRBD2; size: many; V: TRBV20-1; CDR3: CSATGLAGWSSYEQYF; DNA: TGCAGTGCTACTGGACTAGCGGGTTGGAGCTCCTACGAGCAGTACTTC
J: TRBJ2-3; D: TRBD2; size: medium-sized; V: TRBV4-3; CDR3: CASSQGSSGGADTQYF; DNA: TGCGCCAGCAGCCAAGGCAGTAGCGGGGGGGCCGATACGCAGTATTTT
J: TRBJ2-2; D: -; size: -; V: TRBV5-6; CDR3: CASSLPTGIFNTGELFF; DNA: TGTGCCAGCAGCTTGCCAACAGGGATTTTTAACACCGGGGAGCTGTTTTTT
J: TRBJ2-1; D: TRBD2; size: few; V: TRBV7-9; CDR3: CASQRGGGYNEQFF; DNA: TGTGCCAGCCAGCGGGGGGGAGGGTACAATGAGCAGTTCTTC
J: TRBJ2-2; D: TRBD1; size: many; V: TRBV6-1; CDR3: CAIGGQGSTGELFF; DNA: TGTGCCATAGGGGGACAGGGGTCCACCGGGGAGCTGTTTTTT
J: TRBJ2-3; D: -; size: many; V: TRBV28; CDR3: CASRGAILTDTQYF; DNA: TGTGCCAGCAGGGGGGCGATACTCACAGATACGCAGTATTTT
J: TRBJ2-1; D: -; size: many; V: TRBV6-2/TRBV6-3; CDR3: CASSSVGSYNEQFF; DNA: TGTGCCAGCAGTTCGGTCGGCTCCTACAATGAGCAGTTCTTC
J: TRBJ2-5; D: -; size: many; V: TRBV2; CDR3: CASSEALGARVETQYF; DNA: TGTGCCAGCAGTGAAGCGCTCGGGGCACGGGTGGAGACCCAGTACTTC
J: TRBJ2-2; D: TRBD1; size: many; V: TRBV27; CDR3: CASSLSGTGNTGELFF; DNA: TGTGCCAGCAGTTTATCGGGGACAGGGAACACCGGGGAGCTGTTTTTT
J: TRBJ2-6; D: TRBD1; size: -; V: TRBV20-1; CDR3: CSARTQDRGLTYSGANVLTF; DNA: TGCAGTGCTAGAACACAAGACAGGGGGCTAACCTACTCTGGGGCCAACGTCCTGACTTTC
J: TRBJ2-7; D: TRBD2; size: few; V: TRBV5-1; CDR3: CASSDSGVYEQYF; DNA: TGCGCCAGCAGCGACAGCGGGGTCTACGAGCAGTACTTC
J: TRBJ2-7; D: TRBD2; size: -; V: TRBV7-2; CDR3: CASSFRSGRAMYEQYF; DNA: TGTGCCAGCAGCTTTCGTAGCGGGAGGGCCATGTACGAGCAGTACTTC
J: TRBJ2-3; D: -; size: few; V: TRBV10-3; CDR3: CAISESAADSTDTQYF; DNA: TGTGCCATCAGTGAGTCAGCGGCGGATAGCACAGATACGCAGTATTTT
J: TRBJ2-1; D: -; size: many; V: TRBV12-3/TRBV12-4; CDR3: CASSLQTASRPNEQFF; DNA: TGTGCCAGCAGTTTGCAAACAGCGTCTAGGCCAAATGAGCAGTTCTTC
J: TRBJ2-2; D: TRBD1; size: few; V: TRBV7-6; CDR3: CASSLGQTNTGELFF; DNA: TGTGCCAGCAGCCTGGGACAGACGAACACCGGGGAGCTGTTTTTT
J: TRBJ1-2; D: -; size: many; V: TRBV4-3; CDR3: CASSQEGRNYGYTF; DNA: TGCGCCAGCAGCCAAGAGGGCCGGAACTATGGCTACACCTTC
J: TRBJ2-4; D: TRBD2; size: many; V: TRBV11-2; CDR3: CASSFGLAGVGAKNIQYF; DNA: TGTGCCAGCAGCTTTGGACTAGCGGGGGTAGGAGCCAAAAACATTCAGTACTTC
J: TRBJ1-1; D: TRBD1; size: many; V: TRBV20-1; CDR3: CSASPQGRTEAFF; DNA: TGCAGTGCTAGCCCACAGGGGAGGACTGAAGCTTTCTTT
J: TRBJ2-1; D: TRBD1; size: -; V: TRBV12-5; CDR3: CASTGQGRGEQFF; DNA: TGTGCTAGCACCGGACAGGGGAGGGGTGAGCAGTTCTTC
J: TRBJ2-3; D: -; size: few; V: TRBV20-1; CDR3: CSARDFLPGLSTDTQYF; DNA: TGCAGTGCTAGAGATTTCCTCCCGGGACTTAGCACAGATACGCAGTATTTT
J: TRBJ2-7; D: -; size: once; V: TRBV5-6; CDR3: CAMGTGHTYEQYF; DNA: TGTGCCATGGGTACAGGGCATACCTACGAGCAGTACTTC
J: TRBJ2-7; D: TRBD1; size: -; V: TRBV20-1; CDR3: CSARDQGQGVSYEQYF; DNA: TGCAGTGCTAGAGATCAGGGACAGGGGGTTTCCTACGAGCAGTACTTC
J: TRBJ2-1; D: -; size: many; V: TRBV15; CDR3: CATSLSRLRAYNEQFF; DNA: TGTGCCACCAGCCTTTCCCGATTAAGAGCTTACAATGAGCAGTTCTTC
J: TRBJ1-5; D: TRBD1; size: few; V: TRBV12-3/TRBV12-4; CDR3: CASSSRTGANQPQHF; DNA: TGTGCCAGCAGTTCTCGGACAGGGGCCAATCAGCCCCAGCATTTT
J: TRBJ1-1; D: -; size: -; V: TRBV6-1; CDR3: CASRGGADTEAFF; DNA: TGTGCCAGCAGGGGAGGGGCAGACACTGAAGCTTTCTTT
J: TRBJ2-7; D: -; size: many; V: TRBV11-2; CDR3: CASSLGSFYEQYF; DNA: TGTGCCAGCAGCTTAGGATCTTTCTACGAGCAGTACTTC
J: TRBJ2-1; D: -; size: -; V: TRBV7-9; CDR3: CASSSKYNEQFF; DNA: TGTGCCAGCAGCTCCAAGTACAATGAGCAGTTCTTC